This T cell receptor beta chain was observed in a study of blood T cell repertoires in COVID-19. Study in general: The United States, Italy and Spain supplied acute and convalescent COVID-19 samples. Sources were T cells, B-cell-depleted T cells, or PBMCs; the material itself was cDNA or gDNA.

In the source study's methods: From reference gene primer amplification, estimates of nucleated cell counts were derived. The protocol was immunoSEQ multiplex PCR, while the TCRdb copy is restricted to in-frame clones and leaves out a portion. That table is the source of V, J and clone size, and D and trimming were worked out from the DNA. Of 75,000 to 100,000 clones in the sample, around 88% are singletons; the top ten hold over 1.5%. V gave up 4 bases and J gave up 7 bases, with 16 bases separating them. CDR3 length equals 14 residues. Per the germline V gene, CDR1 is SGHDN and CDR2 is FVKESK. The sequence derives from a man older than 75 with acute or convalescent COVID-19. The sequenced sample was peripheral blood. The chain joins TRBV14 to TRBJ1-2, with D hard to call. CDR3 nucleotide sequence: TGTGCCAGCAGCCGCGTGACCGGGGTTCTTGGCTACACCTTC. It yields the protein CASSRVTGVLGYTF.